Sequencing of this T cell receptor beta chain was carried out in a study of T cell responses to AZD1222 COVID-19 vaccine. Overall study results and limits: Among those given AZD1222, only six were seropositive at baseline. It should be noted that donors were predominantly white British and more often female, and clonal diversity was possibly underestimated.

Of note for this clone: Its antigen remains unidentified.

V shed 4 bases, J shed 5 bases, and the junction held 9 bases outside the gene matches. CDR1 is LGHNA and CDR2 is YNFKEQ in the germline V gene. The length of the CDR3 is 15 residues. Method: immunoSEQ multiplex PCR; TCRdb's copy keeps in-frame clones and lacks some. This table holds about 170,000 clones, 70% to 90% found once. This sequence originates from an adult who received the MenACWY meningococcal vaccine as a control. Specimen: peripheral blood, collected 28 days after the second dose of the MenACWY control vaccine. The chain joins TRBV4-2 to TRBJ2-3, with 7 bases lining up with TRBD2. The CDR3 sequence: CASSPGLGDVDTQYF. Written as DNA, the CDR3 is TGTGCCAGCAGCCCAGGACTAGGAGATGTAGATACGCAGTATTTT.